This TCR beta chain was obtained from a study of blood T cell repertoires in COVID-19. Study-wide background: Samples of COVID-19 (acute and convalescent) were obtained from the United States, Italy and Spain. PBMCs, B-cell-depleted T cells, or T cells provided the cDNA or gDNA that made up the material.

This clone was detected once. The CDR3 has 14 residues. CDR1 is KGHSH, CDR2 LQKENI, per germline. V shed 4 bases and J 4 bases; nucleotides not matched to a gene: 6. As handled by the study authors: Counts of nucleated cells, estimated from reference gene primer amplification, were obtained. Libraries were prepared by immunoSEQ multiplex PCR; TCRdb keeps only in-frame clonotypes and omits some of them. V, J and clone size are taken as reported in that table, and D and trimming were inferred from the DNA itself. The sample contains about 210,000 clones, about 88% of which appear only once. Sequencing input: peripheral blood. The chain couples TRBV18 to TRBJ1-2; 7 bases agree with TRBD1. The clonotype originates from a young man with active or convalescent COVID-19. This CDR3 reads CASSQLQGIYGYTF. The CDR3 nucleotides are TGTGCCAGCTCACAACTACAGGGGATCTATGGCTACACCTTC.